Below, one T cell receptor (beta chain) is given with its context. Its antigen is as yet unknown. Template for every sorted-subset replicate PCR totaled around 200 ng DNA, some 30,000 T cell genomes. TCRdb's table, derived via immunoSEQ multiplex PCR, lists solely in-frame clones and lacks some. The repertoire holds over a million clones, with 75% to 80% as singletons. The data derive from a study of shared clonotypes between healthy human individuals. Study-level results: When compared with the clonotypes that were shared by all four sorted-subset donors, the non-shared clonotypes turned out to have lower generation probabilities. A generally larger estimated richness was seen in naive subsets than in memory subsets.

Recent acute infections and vaccinations were absent in the healthy HIV-negative adult donors. The V and J ends lost 5 bases and 4 bases, in that order; junction bases with no gene match: 7. This CDR3 spans 14 amino acids. CDR1 and CDR2 from the germline V gene are SEHNR and FQNEAQ (reference sequence). This TCR was recovered from a young man in good health. Some clones in this sample may be carry-over from other donors' samples. The J gene is TRBJ2-7, the V gene TRBV7-9, with 8 nucleotides matching TRBD2. The specimen was memory CD4+ T cells from PBMCs. Specified subset: CD45RA-negative fraction. CDR3 sequence reads: CASSEWTSKYEQYF. The CDR3 region has the DNA TGTGCCAGCAGCGAATGGACTAGCAAGTACGAGCAGTACTTC.